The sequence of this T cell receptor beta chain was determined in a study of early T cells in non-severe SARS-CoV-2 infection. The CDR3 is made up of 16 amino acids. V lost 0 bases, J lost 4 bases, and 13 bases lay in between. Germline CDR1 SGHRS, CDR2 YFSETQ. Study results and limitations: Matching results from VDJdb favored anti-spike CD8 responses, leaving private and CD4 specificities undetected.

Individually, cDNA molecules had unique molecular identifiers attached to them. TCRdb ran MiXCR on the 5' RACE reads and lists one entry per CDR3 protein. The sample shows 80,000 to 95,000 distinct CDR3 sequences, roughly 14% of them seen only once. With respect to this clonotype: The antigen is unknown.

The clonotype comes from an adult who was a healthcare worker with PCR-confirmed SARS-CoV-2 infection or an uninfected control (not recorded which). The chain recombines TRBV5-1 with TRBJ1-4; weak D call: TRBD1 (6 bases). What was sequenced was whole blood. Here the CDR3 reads CASSLDGGALNEKLFF. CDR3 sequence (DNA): TGCGCCAGCAGCTTGGATGGGGGGGCACTTAATGAAAAACTGTTTTTT.